One sample yielded the 21 T cell receptor beta chains listed below, sequenced in a study of blood T cell repertoires in COVID-19. TCRdb's table, derived via immunoSEQ multiplex PCR, lists solely in-frame clones and lacks some. This table holds 270,000 or so clones, more than 75% found once. Sequenced: PBMCs or T cells enriched from blood (not recorded which). The receptors come from a woman aged 40 to 50 with acute COVID-19.

This chain connects TRBV19 to TRBJ2-5; 10 bases fit TRBD1. The length of the CDR3 is 14 residues. Germline values: CDR1 LNHDA, CDR2 SQIVND (reference sequence). V gave up 3 bases and J gave up 5 bases; unmatched junction bases: 3. The CDR3 sequence: CASSMGQGWETQYF. CDR3 sequence (DNA): TGTGCCAGTAGTATGGGACAGGGGTGGGAGACCCAGTACTTC.

The chain recombines TRBV28 with TRBJ2-7; 7 positions agree with TRBD1. Trimming removed 7 bases from V and 4 bases from J; junction bases left unmatched: 19. CDR1 and CDR2 from the germline V gene are MDHEN and SYDVKM. The CDR3 sequence is 17 residues long. The CDR3 spells CASTSLTGRGSSYEQYF. In nucleotides, the CDR3 is TGTGCCAGCACCTCCTTGACAGGCAGGGGGTCTTCTTACGAGCAGTACTTC.

A few counts support this clone. This sequence joins TRBV30 and TRBJ2-7, with TRBD1 matching 7 bases. Germline V lookup: CDR1 GTSNPN, CDR2 SVGIG (reference sequence). Trimming took 5 bases from V and 2 from J; bases not matched to a gene: 0. This CDR3 contains 11 residues. CDR3 residues: CAWQGAYEQYF. The DNA of the CDR3 is TGTGCCTGGCAGGGGGCCTACGAGCAGTACTTC.

The rearrangement joins TRBV6-6 to TRBJ2-3; 9 bases fit TRBD2. V shed 5 bases and J 6 bases; nucleotides not matched to a gene: 6. In germline, CDR1 is MNHNY, CDR2 SVGAGI (reference sequence). CDR3 length equals 14 residues. CDR3 coding DNA: TGTGCCAGCAGTACGACTAGCGGTTGGGATACGCAGTATTTT. Amino acids: CASSTTSGWDTQYF.

V gene TRBV9 combines with J gene TRBJ2-3; D remains unclear. Trimming removed 0 bases from V and 6 bases from J, with 11 bases in between. Germline V gene data show CDR1 as SGDLS and CDR2 as YYNGEE. CDR3 length: 14 residues. This chain's CDR3 is CASSVARVRDTQYF. The CDR3 region has the DNA TGTGCCAGCAGCGTAGCCCGGGTTCGGGATACGCAGTATTTT.

The chain recombines TRBV5-1 with TRBJ1-4, with D tentatively TRBD1 (5 bases). The CDR3 extends over 14 amino acids. V gave up 3 bases and J gave up 5 bases, with 11 bases separating them. Germline CDR1 SGHRS, CDR2 YFSETQ. CDR3 DNA sequence: TGCGCCAGCAGCTGGGGCCAGTCCAATGAAAAACTGTTTTTT. Its protein product is CASSWGQSNEKLFF.

The V call is TRBV2, the J call TRBJ2-7, with D possibly matching TRBD2 (5 bases). Trimming removed 4 bases at V and 6 bases at J, with 16 bases between. The CDR3 totals 14 residues. CDR1 and CDR2 (germline): SNHLY, FYNNEI. The CDR3 DNA reads TGTGCCAGCAGTGTGGGCAGTCTACGGGGCGAGCAGTACTTC. This encodes CASSVGSLRGEQYF.

V is TRBV19 and J is TRBJ1-1; no clear D. The CDR3 totals 14 residues. Germline loops: CDR1 LNHDA, CDR2 SQIVND (reference sequence). V was trimmed by 9 bases and J by 0 bases, leaving 14 bases between them. As DNA, the CDR3 is TGTGCCAGCCGTCGGGGAACGATGAACACTGAAGCTTTCTTT. It specifies CASRRGTMNTEAFF.

This clone was seen a few times. The J gene is TRBJ2-1, the V gene TRBV2, with TRBD1 matching 7 bases. J gave up 6 bases and V 6 bases, and 5 bases lay outside the gene matches. The CDR3 totals 13 residues. Germline V CDR1 and CDR2: SNHLY, FYNNEI. The DNA for the CDR3 is TGTGCCAGCAGGAAGGGACAGTTCAATGAGCAGTTCTTC. Its protein product is CASRKGQFNEQFF.

In its sample, this clone was seen a few times. This chain's CDR3 is CASSSGAGVGYTF. Written as DNA, the CDR3 is TGTGCCAGCAGTTCTGGGGCAGGAGTCGGCTACACCTTC. V and J are TRBV12-3 or TRBV12-4 and TRBJ1-2; D might be TRBD1 (5 bases). The V gene lost 4 bases and the J gene lost 8 bases, with 14 bases spanning the gap. The CDR3 covers 13 residues.

Regarding this clone: Other DNA sequences in the same sample also yield this CDR3. This rearrangement joins TRBV3-1 (or the pseudogene TRBV3-2) to TRBJ2-1; perhaps TRBD2 as D (7 bases). The V gene's germline CDR1 is LGHDT and CDR2 YNNKEL (reference sequence). V shed 0 bases and J shed 3 bases, with 12 bases lying between them. The CDR3 is made up of 16 amino acids. The DNA for the CDR3 is TGTGCCAGCAGCCAAGATTCGCGGGGGCTCTACAATGAGCAGTTCTTC. This gives the protein CASSQDSRGLYNEQFF.

The V and J genes are TRBV1 and TRBJ2-5; TRBD2 is the table's D call, not checked against the DNA. TRBV1 is marked as a pseudogene. CDR3 length: 16 residues. The CDR3 loop is CTSSQRTSGSLETQYF. CDR3 nucleotide sequence: TGCACCAGCAGCCAACGCACTAGCGGGAGTCTAGAGACCCAGTACTTC.

The chain has TRBV6-5 and TRBJ1-5, with 7 bases aligning to TRBD1. The CDR3 contains 14 residues. J was trimmed by 0 bases and V by 6 bases; bases with no gene match: 2. The germline CDR1 and CDR2 sequences are MNHEY and SVGAGI. The CDR3 DNA follows: TGTGCCAGCAGGGGGACAGATAGCAATCAGCCCCAGCATTTT. It translates to CASRGTDSNQPQHF.

This chain joins TRBV4-2 and TRBJ1-5, with 8 bases lining up with TRBD1. The V gene end was trimmed by 0 bases and the J gene end by 6 bases; junction bases not matched to a gene: 7. The CDR3 contains 16 residues. The germline V gene encodes CDR1 LGHNA and CDR2 YNFKEQ. CDR3 protein: CASSQDHQGARQPQHF. Written as DNA, the CDR3 is TGTGCCAGCAGCCAAGATCATCAGGGGGCGCGTCAGCCCCAGCATTTT.

The chain employs TRBV5-1 and TRBJ2-1, with 8 bases identical to TRBD1. CDR1 and CDR2 from the germline V gene are SGHRS and YFSETQ. CDR3 length: 13 residues. After removal of 3 bases from V and 10 bases from J, the junction contained 6 bases not matched to a gene. The CDR3 is CASSSTNRGEQFF. In DNA, the CDR3 is TGCGCCAGCAGCTCGACGAACAGGGGGGAGCAGTTCTTC. Looking up the rest from reference TRBV5-1 and TRBJ2-1 gives the full variable domain: KAGVTQTPRYLIKTRGQQVTLSCSPISGHRSVSWYQQTPGQGLQFLFEYFSETQRNKGNFPGRFSGRQFSNSRSEMNVSTLELGDSALYLCASSSTNRGEQFFGPGTRLTVL.

Here the CDR3 reads CASSLTGGNGYTF. The CDR3 nucleotides are TGTGCCAGCAGTTTAACAGGGGGCAACGGCTACACCTTC. The V and J genes are TRBV6-2 or TRBV6-3 and TRBJ1-2; 9 bases are a match to TRBD1. CDR1 is MNHEY, CDR2 SVGEGT, per germline. Losses at the gene ends were 4 bases for V and 8 bases for J; bases not matched to a gene: 5. This CDR3 is built from 13 residues.

The V and J genes are TRBV5-1 and TRBJ2-3; 7 bases agree with TRBD2. The CDR3 contains 15 residues. Germline lookup yields CDR1 SGHRS and CDR2 YFSETQ. The ends lost 4 bases at V and 2 bases at J; junction bases unmatched: 7. CDR3 in DNA: TGCGCCAGCAGCGGACTAGGCCGGGCCACAGATACGCAGTATTTT. Its protein is CASSGLGRATDTQYF. The entire variable domain, with the rest obtained from reference TRBV5-1 and TRBJ2-3, is as follows: KAGVTQTPRYLIKTRGQQVTLSCSPISGHRSVSWYQQTPGQGLQFLFEYFSETQRNKGNFPGRFSGRQFSNSRSEMNVSTLELGDSALYLCASSGLGRATDTQYFGPGTRLTVL.

The chain uses TRBV5-6 and TRBJ1-2, with a weak D call TRBD1 (5 bases). V gave up 0 bases and J gave up 7 bases, with 16 bases separating them. Germline CDR1 reads SGHDT; CDR2 reads YYEEEE. The CDR3 has 15 residues. CDR3 nucleotide sequence: TGTGCCAGCAGCTTGGCCGGCAGGGAGGGAGGTGGCTACACCTTC. Its protein product is CASSLAGREGGGYTF.

The V gene is TRBV24-1, the J gene TRBJ1-1, with D tentatively TRBD1 (5 bases). Per germline, CDR1 KGHDR and CDR2 SFDVKD. CDR3 length equals 16 residues. The V gene lost 5 bases and the J gene lost 1 base, with 16 bases spanning the gap. CDR3 coding DNA: TGTGCCACCAGTGGTCCCGGGACTTTTGCGAACACTGAAGCTTTCTTT. Translated: CATSGPGTFANTEAFF.

In its sample, this clone was seen once. This chain joins TRBV11-3 and TRBJ1-6, with D possibly being TRBD1 (6 bases). CDR1 is SGHNT, CDR2 YENEEA, per germline. The CDR3 is 14 residues long. Trimming removed 5 bases from V and 9 bases from J, with 14 bases in between. This CDR3 is CASSRRDTVSPLHF. The CDR3 DNA reads as TGTGCCAGCAGCCGCCGGGACACTGTTTCACCCCTCCACTTT.

The chain recombines TRBV25-1 with TRBJ2-2, with 8 bases matching TRBD2. The CDR3 is 16 residues long. Germline CDR1 reads MGHDK; CDR2 reads SYGVNS. V lost 3 bases to trimming and J lost 7 bases; unmatched junction nucleotides: 10. CDR3 in DNA: TGTGCCAGCAGTGAGGTCCGGGAGGGGAGGAACGGGGAGCTGTTTTTT. As protein: CASSEVREGRNGELFF. The entire variable domain, with the rest obtained from reference TRBV25-1 and TRBJ2-2, is as follows: EADIYQTPRYLVIGTGKKITLECSQTMGHDKMYWYQQDPGMELHLIHYSYGVNSTEKGDLSSESTVSRIRTEHFPLTLESARPSHTSQYLCASSEVREGRNGELFFGEGSRLTVL.